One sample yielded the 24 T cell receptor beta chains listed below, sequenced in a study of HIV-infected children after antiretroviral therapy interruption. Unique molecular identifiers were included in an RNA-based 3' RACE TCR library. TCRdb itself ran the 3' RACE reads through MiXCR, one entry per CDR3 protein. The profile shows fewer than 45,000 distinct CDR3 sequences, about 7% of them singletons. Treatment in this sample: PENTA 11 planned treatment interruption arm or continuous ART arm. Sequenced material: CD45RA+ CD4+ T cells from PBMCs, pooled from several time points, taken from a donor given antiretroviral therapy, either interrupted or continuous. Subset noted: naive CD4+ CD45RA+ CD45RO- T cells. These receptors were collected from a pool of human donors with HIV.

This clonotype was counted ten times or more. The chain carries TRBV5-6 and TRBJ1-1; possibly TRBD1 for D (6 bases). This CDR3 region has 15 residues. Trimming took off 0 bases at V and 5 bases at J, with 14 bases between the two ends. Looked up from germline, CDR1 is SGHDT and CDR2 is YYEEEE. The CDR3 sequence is CASSLVLGAGTEAFF. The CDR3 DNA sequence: TGTGCCAGCAGCTTGGTTTTGGGGGCTGGTACTGAAGCTTTCTTT.

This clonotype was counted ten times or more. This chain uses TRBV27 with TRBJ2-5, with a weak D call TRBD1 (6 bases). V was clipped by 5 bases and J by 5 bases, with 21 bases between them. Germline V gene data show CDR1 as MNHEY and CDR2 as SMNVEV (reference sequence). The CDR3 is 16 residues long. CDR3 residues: CASSPLGTIERETQYF. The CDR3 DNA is TGTGCCAGCAGTCCCCTAGGGACAATAGAACGGGAGACCCAGTACTTC.

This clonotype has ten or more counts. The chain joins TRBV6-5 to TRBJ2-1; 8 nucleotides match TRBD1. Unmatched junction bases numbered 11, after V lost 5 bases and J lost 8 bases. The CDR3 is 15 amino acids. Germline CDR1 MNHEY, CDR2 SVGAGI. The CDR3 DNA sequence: TGTGCCAGCAGTGGGCAGGGGGCGAGGTTGGATGAGCAGTTCTTC. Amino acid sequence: CASSGQGARLDEQFF.

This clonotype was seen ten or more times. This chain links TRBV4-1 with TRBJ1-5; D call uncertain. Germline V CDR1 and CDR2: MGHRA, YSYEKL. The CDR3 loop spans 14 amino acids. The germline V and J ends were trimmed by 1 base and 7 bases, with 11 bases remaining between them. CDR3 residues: CASSQVGLGQPQHF. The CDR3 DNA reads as TGCGCCAGCAGCCAAGTGGGCCTAGGGCAGCCCCAGCATTTT.

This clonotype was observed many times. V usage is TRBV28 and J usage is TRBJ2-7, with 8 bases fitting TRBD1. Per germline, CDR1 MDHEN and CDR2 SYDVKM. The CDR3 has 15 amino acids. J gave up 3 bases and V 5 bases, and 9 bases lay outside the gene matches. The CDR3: CASSPRGRAHYEQYF. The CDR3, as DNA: TGTGCCAGCAGTCCCAGGGGGCGGGCGCACTACGAGCAGTACTTC.

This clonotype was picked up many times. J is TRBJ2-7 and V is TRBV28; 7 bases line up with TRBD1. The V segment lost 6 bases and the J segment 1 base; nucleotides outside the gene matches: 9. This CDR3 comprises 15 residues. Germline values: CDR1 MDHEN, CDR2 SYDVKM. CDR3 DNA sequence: TGTGCCAGCAGATACTCTCCGGGACAGTCCTACGAGCAGTACTTC. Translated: CASRYSPGQSYEQYF.

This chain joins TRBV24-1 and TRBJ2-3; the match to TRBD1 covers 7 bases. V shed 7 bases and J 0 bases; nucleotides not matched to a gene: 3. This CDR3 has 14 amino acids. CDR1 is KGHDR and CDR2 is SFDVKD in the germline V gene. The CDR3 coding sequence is TGTGCCACCAGCGAGACAGGGAGCACAGATACGCAGTATTTT. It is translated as CATSETGSTDTQYF.

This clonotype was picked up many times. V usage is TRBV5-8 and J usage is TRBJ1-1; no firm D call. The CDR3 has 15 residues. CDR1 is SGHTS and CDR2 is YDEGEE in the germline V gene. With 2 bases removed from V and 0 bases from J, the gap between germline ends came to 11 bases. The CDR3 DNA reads TGTGCCAGCAGCTTTCCCGGACGGATGAACACTGAAGCTTTCTTT. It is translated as CASSFPGRMNTEAFF.

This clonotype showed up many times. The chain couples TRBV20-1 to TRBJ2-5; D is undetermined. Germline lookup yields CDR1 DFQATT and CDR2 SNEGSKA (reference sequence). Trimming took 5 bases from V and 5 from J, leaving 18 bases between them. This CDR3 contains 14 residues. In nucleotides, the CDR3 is TGCAGTGCTGGACGACTGTTGGTAGGGGAGACCCAGTACTTC. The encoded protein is CSAGRLLVGETQYF.

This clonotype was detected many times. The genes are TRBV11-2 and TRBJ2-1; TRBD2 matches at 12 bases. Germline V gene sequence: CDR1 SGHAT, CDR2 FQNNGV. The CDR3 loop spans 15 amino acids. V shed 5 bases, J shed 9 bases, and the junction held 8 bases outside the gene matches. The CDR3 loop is CASSPRLAGDTEQFF. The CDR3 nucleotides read TGTGCCAGCAGCCCGAGACTAGCGGGAGACACTGAGCAGTTCTTC. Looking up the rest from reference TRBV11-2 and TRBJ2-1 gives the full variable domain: EAGVAQSPRYKIIEKRQSVAFWCNPISGHATLYWYQQILGQGPKLLIQFQNNGVVDDSQLPKDRFSAERLKGVDSTLKIQPAKLEDSAVYLCASSPRLAGDTEQFFGPGTRLTVL.

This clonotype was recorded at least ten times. The CDR3: CASSLMGQPHQETQYF. The CDR3 region has the DNA TGTGCCAGCAGCTTGATGGGACAGCCTCACCAAGAGACCCAGTACTTC. The chain carries TRBV5-6 and TRBJ2-5; 7 nucleotides match TRBD1. Germline loops: CDR1 SGHDT, CDR2 YYEEEE. The CDR3 sequence is 16 residues long. Germline trimming cut 1 base from V and 0 bases from J; bases unmatched to any gene: 6.

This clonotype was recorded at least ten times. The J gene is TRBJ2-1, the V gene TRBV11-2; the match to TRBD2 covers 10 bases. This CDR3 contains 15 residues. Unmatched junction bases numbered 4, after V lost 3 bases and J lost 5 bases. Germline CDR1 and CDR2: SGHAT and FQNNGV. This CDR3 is CASSFRTSGDNEQFF. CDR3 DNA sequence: TGTGCCAGCAGCTTCCGGACTAGCGGAGACAATGAGCAGTTCTTC.

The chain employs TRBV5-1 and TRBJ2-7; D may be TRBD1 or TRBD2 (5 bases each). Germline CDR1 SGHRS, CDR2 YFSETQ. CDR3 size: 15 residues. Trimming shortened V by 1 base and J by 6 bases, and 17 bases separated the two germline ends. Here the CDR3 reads CASSLRPGTLSEQYF. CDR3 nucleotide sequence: TGCGCCAGCAGCTTGCGACCGGGGACCCTATCCGAGCAGTACTTC.

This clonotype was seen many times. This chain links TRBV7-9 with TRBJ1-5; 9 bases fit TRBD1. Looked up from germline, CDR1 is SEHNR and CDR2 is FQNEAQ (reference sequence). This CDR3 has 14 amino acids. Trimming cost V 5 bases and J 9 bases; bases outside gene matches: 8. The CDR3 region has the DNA TGTGCCAGCAGCCAAGAGGACAGGGGAGGGCCCCAGCATTTT. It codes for CASSQEDRGGPQHF.

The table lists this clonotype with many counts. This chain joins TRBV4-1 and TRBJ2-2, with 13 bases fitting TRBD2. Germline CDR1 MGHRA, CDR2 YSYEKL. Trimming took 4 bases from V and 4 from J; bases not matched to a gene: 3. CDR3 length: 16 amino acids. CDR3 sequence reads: CASSPGLAGVTGELFF. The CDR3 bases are TGCGCCAGCAGCCCCGGACTAGCGGGAGTCACCGGGGAGCTGTTTTTT.

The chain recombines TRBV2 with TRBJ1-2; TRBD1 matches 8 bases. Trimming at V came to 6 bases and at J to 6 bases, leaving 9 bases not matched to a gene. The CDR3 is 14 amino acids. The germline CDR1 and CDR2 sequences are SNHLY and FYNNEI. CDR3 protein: CASRQTTGGNGYTF. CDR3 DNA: TGTGCCAGCAGGCAAACTACAGGGGGAAATGGCTACACCTTC.

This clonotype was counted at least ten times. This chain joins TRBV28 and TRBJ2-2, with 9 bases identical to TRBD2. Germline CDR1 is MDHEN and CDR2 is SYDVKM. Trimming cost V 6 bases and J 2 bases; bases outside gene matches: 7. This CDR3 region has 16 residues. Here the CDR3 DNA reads TGTGCCAGCAGCACCGCGGGAGGGCCTAACACCGGGGAGCTGTTTTTT. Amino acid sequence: CASSTAGGPNTGELFF.

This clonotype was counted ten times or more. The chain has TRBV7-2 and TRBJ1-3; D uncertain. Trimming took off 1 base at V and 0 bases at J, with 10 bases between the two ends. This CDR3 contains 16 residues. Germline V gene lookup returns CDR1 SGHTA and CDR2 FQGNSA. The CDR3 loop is CASSLVPPSSGNTIYF. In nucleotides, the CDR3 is TGTGCCAGCAGCTTAGTTCCCCCGAGCTCTGGAAACACCATATATTTT.

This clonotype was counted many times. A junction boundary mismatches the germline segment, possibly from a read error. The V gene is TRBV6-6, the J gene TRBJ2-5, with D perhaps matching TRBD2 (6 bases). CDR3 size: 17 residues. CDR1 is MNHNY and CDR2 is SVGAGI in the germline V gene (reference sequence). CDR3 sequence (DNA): TGTGCCAGCAGTGGGGACTGGGGGGAAGAGGACCAAGACACCCAGTACTTT. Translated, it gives CASSGDWGEEDQDTQYF.

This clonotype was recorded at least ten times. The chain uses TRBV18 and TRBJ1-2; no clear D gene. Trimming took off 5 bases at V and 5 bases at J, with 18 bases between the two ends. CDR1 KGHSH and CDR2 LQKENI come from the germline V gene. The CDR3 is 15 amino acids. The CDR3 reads CASSSFLQEGYGYTF. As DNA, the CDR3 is TGTGCCAGCTCATCATTCCTGCAGGAAGGATATGGCTACACCTTC.

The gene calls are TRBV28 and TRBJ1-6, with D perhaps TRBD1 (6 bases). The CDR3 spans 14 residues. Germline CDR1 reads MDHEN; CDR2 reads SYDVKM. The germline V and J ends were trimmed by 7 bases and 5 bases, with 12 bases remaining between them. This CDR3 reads CASTKDRNNSPLHF. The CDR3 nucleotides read TGTGCCAGCACTAAAGACAGGAATAATTCACCCCTCCACTTT.

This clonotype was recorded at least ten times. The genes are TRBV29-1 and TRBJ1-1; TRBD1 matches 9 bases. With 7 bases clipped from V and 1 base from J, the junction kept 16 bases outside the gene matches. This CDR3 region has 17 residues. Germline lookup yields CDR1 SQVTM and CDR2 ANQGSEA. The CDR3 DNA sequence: TGCAGCGGACACAAGGCGCGGGGACAGGGCGCGAACACTGAAGCTTTCTTT. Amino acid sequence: CSGHKARGQGANTEAFF. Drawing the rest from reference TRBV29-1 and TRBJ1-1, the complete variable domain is SAVISQKPSRDICQRGTSLTIQCQVDSQVTMMFWYRQQPGQSLTLIATANQGSEATYESGFVIDKFPISRPNLTFSTLTVSNMSPEDSSIYLCSGHKARGQGANTEAFFGQGTRLTVV.

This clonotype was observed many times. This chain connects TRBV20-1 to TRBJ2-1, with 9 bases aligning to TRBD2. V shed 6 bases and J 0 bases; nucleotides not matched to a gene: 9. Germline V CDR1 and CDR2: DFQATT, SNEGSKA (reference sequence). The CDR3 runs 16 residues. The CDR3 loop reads CSAQREETLSYNEQFF. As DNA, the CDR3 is TGCAGTGCCCAGCGGGAGGAGACCCTCTCCTACAATGAGCAGTTCTTC.

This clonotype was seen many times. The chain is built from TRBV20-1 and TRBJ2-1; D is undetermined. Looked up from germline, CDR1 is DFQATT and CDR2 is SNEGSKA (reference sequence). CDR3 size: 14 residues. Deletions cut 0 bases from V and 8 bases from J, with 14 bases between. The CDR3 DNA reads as TGCAGTGCTAGAGATTTGAGTTCGGGCTATGAGCAGTTCTTC. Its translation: CSARDLSSGYEQFF.